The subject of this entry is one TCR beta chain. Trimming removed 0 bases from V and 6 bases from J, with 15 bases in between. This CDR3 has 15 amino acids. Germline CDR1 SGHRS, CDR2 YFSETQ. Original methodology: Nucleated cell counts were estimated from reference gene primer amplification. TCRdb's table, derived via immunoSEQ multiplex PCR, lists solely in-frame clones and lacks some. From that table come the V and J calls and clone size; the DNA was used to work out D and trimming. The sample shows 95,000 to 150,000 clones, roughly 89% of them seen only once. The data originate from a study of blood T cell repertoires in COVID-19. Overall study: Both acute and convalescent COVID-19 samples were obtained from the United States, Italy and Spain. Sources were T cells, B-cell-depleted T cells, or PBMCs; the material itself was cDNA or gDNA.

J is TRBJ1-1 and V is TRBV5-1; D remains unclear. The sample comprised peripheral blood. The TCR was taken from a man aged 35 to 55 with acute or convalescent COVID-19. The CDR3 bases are TGCGCCAGCAGCTTGGTGCGGGGTTTGCGGCCTGAAGCTTTCTTT. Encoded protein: CASSLVRGLRPEAFF.